This T cell receptor beta chain was found in a study of T cell responses to AZD1222 COVID-19 vaccine. Libraries were prepared by immunoSEQ multiplex PCR; TCRdb keeps only in-frame clonotypes and omits some of them. The table lists about 130,000 clones, 90% of them singletons, with 6.9% in the top ten. The clonotype originates from an adult in good health. Sequencing was performed on peripheral blood, taken on day 0 of AZD1222 vaccination.

CDR3: CASSLEGTGVKNIQYF. The CDR3 region has the DNA TGTGCCAGCAGCTTAGAGGGGACAGGGGTCAAAAACATTCAGTACTTC. The gene calls are TRBV7-2 and TRBJ2-4; 10 bases are a match to TRBD1. J was trimmed by 3 bases and V by 1 base; bases with no gene match: 3. Germline assignment: CDR1 SGHTA and CDR2 FQGNSA. The length of the CDR3 is 16 residues.